This is a list of T cell receptor beta chains from one sample in a study of blood T cells in healthy people across ages. TCRdb analysed the 5' RACE reads with MiXCR anew, one entry per CDR3 protein. The sample carries 1.4 million to 1.5 million distinct CDR3 sequences, roughly 40% recorded once. Sequenced sample: blood. The receptor source for this set is a woman aged 18-30 years in good health. The CDR3 runs from the conserved cysteine through the conserved F or W. The D gene is left open where the match is weak. A clone size is listed for some rows: how often the clone was seen (once, few, many), or a class if it is expanded.

>TRBJ2-5|few|TRBV20-1|.
TGCAGTGCTAACCCACCCCTGTTGGGGGGCGAGACCCAGTACTTC
CSANPPLLGGETQYF
>TRBJ2-1|.|TRBV14|TRBD2
TGTGCCAGCAGCCAAGGCTCTAGCGGGAATTCTTACAATGAGCAGTTCTTC
CASSQGSSGNSYNEQFF
>TRBJ1-1|few|TRBV30|.
TGTGCCTGGACCAGGGAACGCACTGAAGCTTTCTTT
CAWTRERTEAFF
>TRBJ2-7|many|TRBV6-6|.
TGTGCCAGCAGTTACTCTTCTGGAGCTGGGGAGCAGTACTTC
CASSYSSGAGEQYF
>TRBJ2-1|.|TRBV5-6|TRBD2
TGTGCCAGCAGCTTGTCCTCTAGCGGGGCCTACTACAATGAGCAGTTCTTC
CASSLSSSGAYYNEQFF
>TRBJ2-2|.|TRBV2|.
TGTGCCAGCGCCGACTACGGGACGCACACCGGGGAGCTGTTTTTT
CASADYGTHTGELFF
>TRBJ2-7|.|TRBV12-3/TRBV12-4|.
TGTGCCAGCAGCCCAGGGGCCACACTCGAGCAGTACTTC
CASSPGATLEQYF
>TRBJ2-3|.|TRBV6-2/TRBV6-3|TRBD1
TGTGCCAGCAGAACCCGGGACAGACCCCGAAGGACAGATACGCAGTATTTT
CASRTRDRPRRTDTQYF
>TRBJ2-1|few|TRBV12-3/TRBV12-4|.
TGTGCCAGCAGCGCAGCAGGGACGTACGGGCAGTTCTTC
CASSAAGTYGQFF
>TRBJ2-1|few|TRBV20-1|.
TGCAGTGCTAGAGAGACGGCCCCTGAGCAGTTCTTC
CSARETAPEQFF
>TRBJ2-7|few|TRBV12-3/TRBV12-4|.
TGTGCCAGCAGTTTAGGACTAGAAAACGAGCAGTACTTC
CASSLGLENEQYF
>TRBJ2-5|.|TRBV19|TRBD1
TGTGCCAGTAGTACCGGACAGGGCGGCCACACTGAGACCCAGTACTTC
CASSTGQGGHTETQYF
>TRBJ2-1|.|TRBV10-3|.
TGTGCCATCAGTGAGGTCCAGCACTCCTCCAATGAGCAGTTCTTC
CAISEVQHSSNEQFF
>TRBJ1-1|.|TRBV5-1|.
TGCGCCAGCAGCTTGGAGTCAGGGCGATTGAACACTGAAGCTTTCTTT
CASSLESGRLNTEAFF
>TRBJ2-3|.|TRBV5-6|.
TGTGCCAGCAGCTCGTTCCGGGAGAGCTCTTTGCCAGATACGCAGTATTTT
CASSSFRESSLPDTQYF
>TRBJ2-2|.|TRBV7-2|TRBD2
TGTGCCAGCAGCTTAAGGGCTAGCGGGGGACCCACCGGGGAGCTGTTTTTT
CASSLRASGGPTGELFF
>TRBJ2-7|many|TRBV10-3|.
TGTGCCATCAGTGCCGGAGTTGTGGGAAGCGAGCAGTACTTC
CAISAGVVGSEQYF
>TRBJ2-3|.|TRBV5-5|TRBD2
TGTGCCAGCAGCTTGGCCGGCGGCGGGGGGGGGAGCACAGATACGCAGTATTTT
CASSLAGGGGGSTDTQYF
>TRBJ1-2|few|TRBV12-3/TRBV12-4|TRBD1
TGTGCCAGCACCCGACAGGGTAACTATGGCTACACCTTC
CASTRQGNYGYTF
>TRBJ1-5|few|TRBV12-5|.
TGTGCTAGTGGTTTGGTACTTGGGGGATCCCACAATCAGCCCCAGCATTTT
CASGLVLGGSHNQPQHF
>TRBJ2-3|few|TRBV24-1|TRBD1
TGTGCCACCAGTGACCCCGGGACAGGGGGCACAGATACGCAGTATTTT
CATSDPGTGGTDTQYF
>TRBJ2-7|many|TRBV29-1|TRBD2
TGCAGCGTCGCCTTTGGAAGCGGGAGAGTTTACGAGCAGTACTTC
CSVAFGSGRVYEQYF
>TRBJ2-1|few|TRBV6-4|.
TGTGCCAGCAGTGACTCAGAGCGAAGCTCCTACAATGAGCAGTTCTTC
CASSDSERSSYNEQFF
>TRBJ2-7|.|TRBV7-8|TRBD2
TGTGCCAGCAGCTTACCTAGCGGGATGTACGAGCAGTACTTC
CASSLPSGMYEQYF
>TRBJ2-7|.|TRBV11-2|.
TGTGCCAGCAGCCAAGACAACTTGGAGGGCCGCGAGCAGTACTTC
CASSQDNLEGREQYF
>TRBJ1-2|few|TRBV7-3|TRBD1
TGTGCCAGCAGACGAACAGGGGACGCTAGGTACTATGGCTACACCTTC
CASRRTGDARYYGYTF
>TRBJ2-7|.|TRBV27|TRBD1
TGTGCCAGCAGTAGGCAGGGACAGGGAACCTACGAGCAGTACTTC
CASSRQGQGTYEQYF
>TRBJ2-5|.|TRBV14|.
TGTGCCAGCAGCCCTACCCCCGCAGAGCAGTACTTC
CASSPTPAEQYF
>TRBJ1-5|many|TRBV28|.
TGTGCCAGCAGTCCTGTCGGCAATCAGCCCCAGCATTTT
CASSPVGNQPQHF
>TRBJ2-5|few|TRBV27|.
TGTGCCAGCAGTTTAAATTTAGGGGAGACCCAGTACTTC
CASSLNLGETQYF
>TRBJ1-2|few|TRBV10-3|TRBD1
TGTGCCATCAGTGAATCCCAGGGGGGCTATGGCTACACCTTC
CAISESQGGYGYTF
>TRBJ2-1|.|TRBV20-1|TRBD2
TGCAGTGCTGGTCTAGTAGCGGGCGCTCCCGGGGGGTCCTACAATGAGCAGTTCTTC
CSAGLVAGAPGGSYNEQFF
>TRBJ2-7|few|TRBV7-2|TRBD1
TGTGCCAGCAGCTTAGCGGGACAGGGGTCCTACTCCTACGAGCAGTACTTC
CASSLAGQGSYSYEQYF
>TRBJ1-2|.|TRBV5-1|.
TGCGCCAGCAGCGCGGGAGATGTGGGCTATGGCTACACCTTC
CASSAGDVGYGYTF
>TRBJ2-1|.|TRBV11-2|.
TGTGCCAGCAGCTTAGGGTTCACCTACAATGAGCAGTTCTTC
CASSLGFTYNEQFF
>TRBJ2-1|few|TRBV12-3/TRBV12-4|TRBD2
TGTGCCAGCAGTTCACCCGGGACTAGCGGGAGGGATGAGCAGTTCTTC
CASSSPGTSGRDEQFF
>TRBJ2-7|.|TRBV12-3/TRBV12-4|.
TGTGCCAGCAGTAGCGGGACAGGATCCGAGCAGTACTTC
CASSSGTGSEQYF
>TRBJ1-1|.|TRBV5-1|.
TGCGCCAGCAGCGTTGACAGGAGGGGCACTGAAGCTTTCTTT
CASSVDRRGTEAFF
>TRBJ1-6|.|TRBV6-2/TRBV6-3|TRBD1
TGTGCCAGCAGTTTCGGACAGGCGAATTCACCCCCCCACTTT
CASSFGQANSPPHF
>TRBJ2-3|.|TRBV20-1|.
TGCAGCTTTTACGGGGGCACAGATACGCAGTATTTT
CSFYGGTDTQYF
>TRBJ2-3|few|TRBV6-5|.
TGTGCCAGCAGTTATCAGGCCTACACAGATACGCAGTATTTT
CASSYQAYTDTQYF
>TRBJ2-7|few|TRBV6-5|TRBD1
TGTGCCAGCAGCTTCGGGACAGGAGTCGCCTACGAGCAGTACTTC
CASSFGTGVAYEQYF
>TRBJ2-3|.|TRBV28|.
TGTGCCAGCAGTTTACAGAGGGTCCCCACAGATACGCAGTATTTT
CASSLQRVPTDTQYF
>TRBJ1-1|once|TRBV7-9|TRBD1
TGTGCCAGCACCCCGGACAGGGAGAACACTGAAGCTTTCTTT
CASTPDRENTEAFF
>TRBJ2-6|.|TRBV5-1|.
TGCGCCAGCACCCCTTCCCTGACATATACAAGCTCTGGGGCCAACGTCCTGAGTTTC
CASTPSLTYTSSGANVLSF
>TRBJ2-7|.|TRBV11-2|TRBD1
TGTGCCAGCAGCTTAGAATGGGGACAGGGTTACGAGCAGTACTTC
CASSLEWGQGYEQYF
>TRBJ2-1|few|TRBV5-6|.
TGTGCCAGCAGCCCCGACCCGGAGCACAATGAGCAGTTCTTC
CASSPDPEHNEQFF
>TRBJ1-2|.|TRBV5-1|.
TGCGCCAGCAGCTTATTTAAGGGCGCCCAGTATGGCTACACCTTC
CASSLFKGAQYGYTF
>TRBJ2-5|.|TRBV7-7|TRBD1
TGTGCTAGCAGCTTAGTCCTTCCAGTCGAAGGGACAGCTCCAGAGACCCAGTACTTC
CASSLVLPVEGTAPETQYF
>TRBJ1-5|.|TRBV2|TRBD1
TGTGCCAGCAGTGAAGCGGACAGGGTCAATCAGCCCCAGCATTTT
CASSEADRVNQPQHF
>TRBJ2-1|.|TRBV20-1|.
TGCAGTGCCCCGGATACGCGGGAATTGAATGAGCAGTTCTTC
CSAPDTRELNEQFF